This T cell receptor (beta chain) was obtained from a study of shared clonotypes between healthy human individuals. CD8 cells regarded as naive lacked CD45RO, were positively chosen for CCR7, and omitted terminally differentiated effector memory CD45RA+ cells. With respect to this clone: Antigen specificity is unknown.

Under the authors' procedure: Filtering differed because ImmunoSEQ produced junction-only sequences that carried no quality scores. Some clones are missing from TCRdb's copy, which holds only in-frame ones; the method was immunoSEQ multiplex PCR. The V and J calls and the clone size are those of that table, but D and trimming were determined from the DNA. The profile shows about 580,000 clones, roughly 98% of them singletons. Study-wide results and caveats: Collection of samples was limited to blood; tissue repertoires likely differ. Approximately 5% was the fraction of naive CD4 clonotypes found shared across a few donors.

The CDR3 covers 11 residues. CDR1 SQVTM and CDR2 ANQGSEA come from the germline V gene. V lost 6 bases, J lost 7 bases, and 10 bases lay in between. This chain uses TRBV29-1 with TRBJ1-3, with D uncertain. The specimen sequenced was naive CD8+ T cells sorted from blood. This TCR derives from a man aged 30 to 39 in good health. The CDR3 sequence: CSVHWRNTIYF. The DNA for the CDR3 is TGCAGCGTGCACTGGAGGAACACCATATATTTT.